Following are 21 T cell receptor beta chains from one sample sequenced in a study of T cell responses to AZD1222 COVID-19 vaccine. Here immunoSEQ multiplex PCR was the method, and the copy in TCRdb shows in-frame clones only, minus some. The sample holds 100,000 to 150,000 clones, about 88% seen once. Sample: peripheral blood, taken on day 0 of AZD1222 vaccination. The source of these receptors is an adult in good health.

The CDR3 loop is CASRRRVDRNEKLFF. The CDR3 bases are TGTGCCAGCCGCCGAAGGGTGGACCGAAATGAAAAACTGTTTTTT. This chain uses TRBV27 with TRBJ1-4; no clear D gene. Trimming took off 8 bases at V and 5 bases at J, with 18 bases between the two ends. This CDR3 has 15 residues. From germline, CDR1 is MNHEY and CDR2 SMNVEV (reference sequence).

The chain carries TRBV25-1 and TRBJ1-1; tentative D call: TRBD1 (6 bases). Germline values: CDR1 MGHDK, CDR2 SYGVNS. This CDR3 is 13 amino acids long. The V end lost 5 bases, the J end lost 5 bases, and 12 bases lay between the germline ends. This CDR3 is CASSKQGVTEAFF. CDR3 DNA: TGTGCCAGCAGTAAACAGGGAGTTACTGAAGCTTTCTTT.

The CDR3 sequence: CASSLRGATGELFF. CDR3 coding DNA: TGTGCCAGCAGCCTCAGGGGAGCAACCGGGGAGCTGTTTTTT. The chain combines TRBV14 with TRBJ2-2; D perhaps matches TRBD1 (6 bases). The CDR3 consists of 14 residues. Germline CDR1 SGHDN, CDR2 FVKESK. V was shortened by 4 bases and J by 5 bases, with 11 bases between the two germline ends.

V usage is TRBV7-9 and J usage is TRBJ2-7; 9 bases line up with TRBD1. The CDR3 sequence is 15 residues long. The trim removed 1 base at V and 4 bases at J, leaving 5 bases unmatched. In germline, CDR1 is SEHNR, CDR2 FQNEAQ (reference sequence). In DNA, the CDR3 is TGTGCCAGCAGCTTAGGCGGGACAGGGACGTACGAGCAGTACTTC. Encoded protein: CASSLGGTGTYEQYF.

The gene calls are TRBV11-2 and TRBJ2-1; the D is unclear. Deletions cut 5 bases from V and 10 bases from J, with 18 bases between. The CDR3 is 14 amino acids. CDR1 and CDR2 (germline): SGHAT, FQNNGV. In DNA, the CDR3 is TGTGCCAGCAGCAGCGTGAAGGGCGTAGGAGAGCAGTTCTTC. Translation: CASSSVKGVGEQFF.

This clone was observed a handful of times. This chain links TRBV9 with TRBJ1-1, with D maybe TRBD1 (6 bases). Germline CDR1 and CDR2: SGDLS and YYNGEE. This CDR3 is built from 14 residues. Deletions cut 0 bases from V and 5 bases from J, with 11 bases between. This CDR3 is CASSVGGTRTEAFF. The CDR3, as DNA: TGTGCCAGCAGCGTAGGCGGGACAAGAACTGAAGCTTTCTTT.

The CDR3 sequence: CASSLKMATEAFF. The CDR3, as DNA: TGTGCCAGCAGCTTAAAGATGGCCACTGAAGCTTTCTTT. The chain joins TRBV11-2 to TRBJ1-1; no firm D call. V lost 2 bases and J 4 bases, leaving 8 bases between the germline ends. The length of the CDR3 is 13 residues. CDR1 is SGHAT and CDR2 is FQNNGV in the germline V gene.

The CDR3, as DNA: TGTGCCAGTAGTACACCACGAGAAGCTTTCTTT. This translates into CASSTPREAFF. The gene calls are TRBV19 and TRBJ1-1; D is ambiguous. With 4 bases removed from V and 8 bases from J, the gap between germline ends came to 8 bases. CDR3 length: 11 residues. Germline V gene data show CDR1 as LNHDA and CDR2 as SQIVND (reference sequence).

The rearrangement uses TRBV30 and TRBJ1-1, with TRBD1 matching 7 bases. J was trimmed by 7 bases and V by 0 bases; bases with no gene match: 5. CDR3 length: 13 residues. The V gene's germline CDR1 is GTSNPN and CDR2 SVGIG (reference sequence). The DNA of the CDR3 is TGTGCCTGGAGTGTACAAGGGACAGATGAAGCTTTCTTT. It yields the protein CAWSVQGTDEAFF.

The V gene is TRBV29-1, the J gene TRBJ1-2; unclear D gene. V was shortened by 3 bases and J by 1 base, with 9 bases between the two germline ends. This CDR3 is 13 amino acids long. Per the germline V gene, CDR1 is SQVTM and CDR2 is ANQGSEA. This chain's CDR3 is CSVEASLNYGYTF. CDR3 nucleotide sequence: TGCAGCGTTGAGGCCTCACTTAACTATGGCTACACCTTC.

The rearrangement uses TRBV4-1 and TRBJ1-5, with D unresolved. This CDR3 has 16 residues. Germline CDR1 and CDR2: MGHRA and YSYEKL. Trimming pared 2 bases from V and 9 bases from J, leaving 20 bases between. Written as DNA, the CDR3 is TGCGCCAGCAGCCAATCTCCCCTACCAAATCAAGGGCCCCAGCATTTT. Its translation is CASSQSPLPNQGPQHF.

The chain recombines TRBV24-1 with TRBJ1-2; 7 bases fit TRBD1. This CDR3 is 16 amino acids long. The J segment lost 8 bases and the V segment lost 2 bases, leaving 13 bases of the junction unmatched. Germline V gene lookup returns CDR1 KGHDR and CDR2 SFDVKD. CDR3 in DNA: TGTGCCACCAGTGATTCCTTGACAGGGAGGGGTGCGGGCTACACCTTC. It encodes CATSDSLTGRGAGYTF.

V gene TRBV4-1 combines with J gene TRBJ2-3; D is unresolved. The ends were cut back, 3 bases at V and 1 base at J, with 14 bases in the middle. The germline gives CDR1 MGHRA, CDR2 YSYEKL. The CDR3 spans 16 residues. CDR3 residues: CASSQAGRGRTDTQYF. The CDR3 DNA follows: TGCGCCAGCAGCCAGGCCGGACGCGGACGCACAGATACGCAGTATTTT.

This clone showed up just a few times. The rearrangement joins TRBV4-3 to TRBJ2-1; no firm D call. CDR1 and CDR2 from the germline V gene are LGHNA and YSLEER. The ends were cut back, 1 base at V and 4 bases at J, with 11 bases in the middle. This CDR3 comprises 15 residues. Written as DNA, the CDR3 is TGCGCCAGCAGCCAAGCTTCGAACGGGTACAATGAGCAGTTCTTC. Amino acid sequence: CASSQASNGYNEQFF.

The chain links TRBV29-1 to TRBJ2-1; the match to TRBD2 covers 16 bases. CDR1 is SQVTM and CDR2 is ANQGSEA in the germline V gene. V was clipped by 7 bases and J by 6 bases; unmatched bases: 6. This CDR3 comprises 15 residues. The CDR3 DNA sequence: TGCAGCGCCGGGACTAGCGGGGGGGATCGCAATGAGCAGTTCTTC. As protein: CSAGTSGGDRNEQFF.

The genes are TRBV19 and TRBJ1-6, with D uncertain. This CDR3 contains 14 residues. Looked up from germline, CDR1 is LNHDA and CDR2 is SQIVND (reference sequence). Trimming pared 1 base from V and 9 bases from J, leaving 10 bases between. The CDR3 sequence is CASSIGDFSSPLHF. The CDR3 DNA reads TGTGCCAGTAGTATAGGAGATTTCTCTTCACCCCTCCACTTT.

This chain joins TRBV9 and TRBJ2-7; unclear D gene. The CDR3 is 13 amino acids. Trimming removed 7 bases at V and 2 bases at J, with 13 bases between. The germline V gene has CDR1 SGDLS and CDR2 YYNGEE. DNA of the CDR3: TGTGCCAGCGGCCACGGCAGCCCCTACGAGCAGTACTTC. This gives the protein CASGHGSPYEQYF.

This chain joins TRBV5-1 and TRBJ2-5, with 11 bases lining up with TRBD1. Unmatched junction bases numbered 13, after V lost 5 bases and J lost 4 bases. The CDR3 runs to 17 residues. Looked up from germline, CDR1 is SGHRS and CDR2 is YFSETQ. Here the CDR3 reads CASSRTGGLSRGETQYF. The CDR3 coding sequence is TGCGCCAGCAGTAGGACAGGGGGCTTATCCAGGGGAGAGACCCAGTACTTC.

The chain is built from TRBV27 and TRBJ2-1; TRBD1 aligns across 7 bases. Germline CDR1 MNHEY, CDR2 SMNVEV (reference sequence). The CDR3 is made up of 16 amino acids. The trim removed 5 bases at V and 2 bases at J, leaving 9 bases unmatched. The CDR3 sequence is CASSPLRTGAYNEQFF. CDR3 nucleotides: TGTGCCAGCAGTCCGCTACGGACAGGAGCCTACAATGAGCAGTTCTTC.

The chain has TRBV27 and TRBJ1-4; 7 nucleotides line up with TRBD1. CDR3 length equals 16 residues. The J segment lost 0 bases and the V segment lost 4 bases, leaving 5 bases of the junction unmatched. From germline, CDR1 is MNHEY and CDR2 SMNVEV (reference sequence). The CDR3 here is CASSSLGTATNEKLFF. Here the CDR3 DNA reads TGTGCCAGCAGTTCCCTGGGGACAGCAACTAATGAAAAACTGTTTTTT.

This chain links TRBV20-1 with TRBJ1-2, with TRBD1 matching over 7 bases. CDR1 and CDR2 (germline): DFQATT, SNEGSKA (reference sequence). This CDR3 has 11 residues. Unmatched junction bases numbered 6, after V lost 6 bases and J lost 8 bases. DNA for the CDR3: TGCAGTGCGGCGGACAGGCGAGGCTACACCTTC. Translation gives CSAADRRGYTF.